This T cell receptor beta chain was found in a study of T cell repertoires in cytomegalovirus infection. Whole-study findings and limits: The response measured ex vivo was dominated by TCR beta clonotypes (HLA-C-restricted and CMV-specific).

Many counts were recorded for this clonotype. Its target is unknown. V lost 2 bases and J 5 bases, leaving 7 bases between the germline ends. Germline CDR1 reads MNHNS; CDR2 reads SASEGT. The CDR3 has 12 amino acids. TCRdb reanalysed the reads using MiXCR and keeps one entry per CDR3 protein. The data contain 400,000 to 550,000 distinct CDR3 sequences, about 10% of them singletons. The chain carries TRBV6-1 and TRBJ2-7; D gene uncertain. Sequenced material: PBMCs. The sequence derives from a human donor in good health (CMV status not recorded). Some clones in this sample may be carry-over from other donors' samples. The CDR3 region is CASSELGNEQYF. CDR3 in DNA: TGTGCCAGCAGTGAACTAGGGAACGAGCAGTACTTC.